Listed below are T cell receptor beta chains from one sample, sequenced in a study of T cells in Graves' hyperthyroidism and ophthalmopathy. TCRdb independently ran MiXCR on the multiplex PCR reads; one entry per CDR3 protein. The sample consists of around 700,000 distinct CDR3 sequences, over 15% of them appearing once. Sequenced sample: blood. The receptors were gathered from a woman aged 45-60 years with Graves' hyperthyroidism that later progressed to Graves' ophthalmopathy. The CDR3 runs from the conserved cysteine through the conserved F or W. Each record gives: D gene, V gene, J gene, clone size, CDR3 protein, CDR3 DNA. A D gene is named only where the DNA matches it firmly. The size field is filled for only some rows; it gives once, few, many or a size class.

D: TRBD2
V: TRBV27
J: TRBJ2-3
size: .
CDR3: CASSSYATSARGDTQYF
DNA: TGTGCCAGCAGTTCTTACGCGACTAGCGCGAGGGGGGATACGCAGTATTTT

D: TRBD2
V: TRBV5-1
J: TRBJ2-2
size: many
CDR3: CASSPTSGATNTGELFF
DNA: TGCGCCAGCAGCCCGACTAGCGGGGCCACCAACACCGGGGAGCTGTTTTTT

D: .
V: TRBV4-1
J: TRBJ1-1
size: many
CDR3: CASSQVWGNTEAFF
DNA: TGCGCCAGCAGCCAAGTTTGGGGGAACACTGAAGCTTTCTTT

D: TRBD1
V: TRBV12-3/TRBV12-4
J: TRBJ1-2
size: few
CDR3: CASSLSGTGGWVDYGYTF
DNA: TGTGCCAGCAGCCTCTCCGGGACAGGGGGGTGGGTTGACTATGGCTACACCTTC

D: TRBD1
V: TRBV5-1
J: TRBJ1-1
size: many
CDR3: CASSSLTGDWNTEAFF
DNA: TGCGCCAGCAGCTCTCTTACAGGGGACTGGAACACTGAAGCTTTCTTT

D: TRBD2
V: TRBV12-3/TRBV12-4
J: TRBJ2-1
size: many
CDR3: CASSFSSGNNEQFF
DNA: TGTGCCAGCAGTTTTTCTAGCGGGAACAATGAGCAGTTCTTC

D: .
V: TRBV10-3
J: TRBJ1-4
size: once
CDR3: CAISESIPSEEKLFF
DNA: TGTGCCATCAGTGAGTCTATTCCATCGGAGGAAAAACTGTTTTTT

D: TRBD1
V: TRBV13
J: TRBJ1-2
size: .
CDR3: CASSNRAGGNYGYTF
DNA: TGTGCCAGCAGCAACAGGGCAGGGGGGAACTATGGCTACACCTTC

D: TRBD2
V: TRBV9
J: TRBJ2-1
size: few
CDR3: CASSPAGLAGYNEQFF
DNA: TGTGCCAGCAGCCCAGCGGGACTAGCGGGCTACAATGAGCAGTTCTTC

D: TRBD1
V: TRBV5-1
J: TRBJ1-1
size: .
CDR3: CASSQQGAGTEAFF
DNA: TGCGCCAGCAGTCAACAGGGGGCTGGAACTGAAGCTTTCTTT

D: .
V: TRBV11-1
J: TRBJ2-3
size: many
CDR3: CASSFGANFGTDTQYF
DNA: TGTGCCAGCAGCTTTGGCGCAAACTTTGGCACAGATACGCAGTATTTT

D: TRBD1
V: TRBV11-2
J: TRBJ2-1
size: .
CDR3: CASSFGTGETLRNEQFF
DNA: TGTGCCAGCAGCTTCGGGACAGGGGAAACCTTACGCAATGAGCAGTTCTTC

D: .
V: TRBV20-1
J: TRBJ2-5
size: .
CDR3: CSARGLDGETQYF
DNA: TGCAGTGCTAGGGGGCTGGATGGTGAGACCCAGTACTTC

D: .
V: TRBV29-1
J: TRBJ2-3
size: few
CDR3: CSAPRDGSSTDTQYF
DNA: TGCAGCGCTCCTCGGGACGGTTCTAGCACAGATACGCAGTATTTT

D: TRBD1
V: TRBV20-1
J: TRBJ1-6
size: .
CDR3: CSARNRGTGHSPLHF
DNA: TGCAGTGCTAGAAACAGGGGGACCGGTCATTCACCCCTCCACTTT

D: .
V: TRBV27
J: TRBJ2-5
size: few
CDR3: CASSLFDSETQYF
DNA: TGTGCCAGCAGTTTATTTGACTCGGAGACCCAGTACTTC

D: .
V: TRBV20-1
J: TRBJ1-2
size: .
CDR3: CSATSSSRAINYGYTF
DNA: TGCAGTGCCACATCTAGTAGTCGGGCCATTAACTATGGCTACACCTTC

D: .
V: TRBV3-1
J: TRBJ1-1
size: .
CDR3: CASTQLQGNTEAFF
DNA: TGTGCCAGCACCCAATTACAGGGTAACACTGAAGCTTTCTTT

D: .
V: TRBV5-4
J: TRBJ1-1
size: .
CDR3: CASSLAAGRGQGANTEAFF
DNA: TGTGCCAGCAGCTTGGCGGCGGGCCGGGGGCAGGGCGCGAACACTGAAGCTTTCTTT

D: .
V: TRBV30
J: TRBJ2-7
size: .
CDR3: CAWSDGRAPTGEQYF
DNA: TGTGCCTGGAGTGACGGGCGGGCTCCAACGGGGGAGCAGTACTTC

D: TRBD1
V: TRBV7-9
J: TRBJ1-2
size: many
CDR3: CASSLEGGGDGYTF
DNA: TGTGCCAGCAGCTTAGAGGGAGGGGGCGACGGCTACACCTTC

D: .
V: TRBV28
J: TRBJ2-1
size: few
CDR3: CASSTSAWGAGSYNEQFF
DNA: TGTGCCAGCAGTACCTCTGCTTGGGGGGCGGGGTCCTACAATGAGCAGTTCTTC

D: .
V: TRBV5-1
J: TRBJ2-1
size: .
CDR3: CASSLVPNRGQFF
DNA: TGCGCCAGCAGCTTGGTACCAAATCGGGGGCAGTTCTTC

D: .
V: TRBV7-3
J: TRBJ2-2
size: .
CDR3: CASSQAGSSTGELFF
DNA: TGTGCCAGCAGCCAAGCCGGGAGCTCCACCGGGGAGCTGTTTTTT

D: TRBD1
V: TRBV3-1
J: TRBJ1-1
size: many
CDR3: CASSRAGTDTEAFF
DNA: TGTGCCAGCAGCCGGGCCGGGACAGACACTGAAGCTTTCTTT

D: .
V: TRBV29-1
J: TRBJ2-5
size: once
CDR3: CSVEDDRGTETQYF
DNA: TGCAGCGTTGAAGACGATCGGGGTACCGAGACCCAGTACTTC

D: .
V: TRBV27
J: TRBJ1-2
size: few
CDR3: CASSLRSATNYGYTF
DNA: TGTGCCAGCAGTTTACGGTCAGCCACTAACTATGGCTACACCTTC

D: TRBD2
V: TRBV27
J: TRBJ2-5
size: many
CDR3: CASTGLAGGPETQYF
DNA: TGTGCCAGCACCGGTCTAGCGGGGGGTCCGGAGACCCAGTACTTC

D: .
V: TRBV5-6
J: TRBJ2-3
size: many
CDR3: CASSPEGEGTDTQYF
DNA: TGTGCCAGCAGCCCCGAAGGGGAGGGCACAGATACGCAGTATTTT

D: TRBD1
V: TRBV27
J: TRBJ2-3
size: many
CDR3: CASSSPDRADTQYF
DNA: TGTGCCAGCAGTTCACCGGACAGGGCAGATACGCAGTATTTT

D: .
V: TRBV25-1
J: TRBJ1-2
size: few
CDR3: CASSGGDAFYGYTF
DNA: TGTGCCAGCAGTGGGGGGGATGCCTTCTATGGCTACACCTTC

D: TRBD1
V: TRBV20-1
J: TRBJ2-7
size: few
CDR3: CSARPGTALSYEQYF
DNA: TGCAGTGCTAGGCCCGGGACAGCTCTCTCCTACGAGCAGTACTTC

D: .
V: TRBV20-1
J: TRBJ1-5
size: few
CDR3: CSARRTNQPQHF
DNA: TGCAGTGCACGCAGGACAAATCAGCCCCAGCATTTT

D: .
V: TRBV3-1
J: TRBJ1-3
size: few
CDR3: CASSQEQVSGNTIYF
DNA: TGTGCCAGCAGCCAAGAGCAGGTTTCTGGAAACACCATATATTTT

D: .
V: TRBV9
J: TRBJ2-3
size: few
CDR3: CASSVDAWAGPALDTQYF
DNA: TGTGCCAGCAGCGTAGACGCTTGGGCAGGCCCAGCACTCGATACGCAGTATTTT

D: TRBD2
V: TRBV15
J: TRBJ2-1
size: few
CDR3: CATSRGSSGTYNEQFF
DNA: TGTGCCACCAGCAGAGGGTCTAGCGGTACCTACAATGAGCAGTTCTTC

D: TRBD1
V: TRBV2
J: TRBJ2-1
size: few
CDR3: CASSVRQGAPDEQFF
DNA: TGTGCCAGCAGTGTCCGACAGGGGGCGCCGGATGAGCAGTTCTTC

D: .
V: TRBV7-8
J: TRBJ2-1
size: many
CDR3: CASSPAASSYNEQFF
DNA: TGTGCCAGCAGCCCGGCGGCCAGCTCCTACAATGAGCAGTTCTTC

D: .
V: TRBV18
J: TRBJ2-5
size: .
CDR3: CASSPRAGGQETQYF
DNA: TGTGCCAGCTCACCTCGAGCCGGGGGGCAGGAGACCCAGTACTTC

D: TRBD1
V: TRBV6-1
J: TRBJ2-3
size: .
CDR3: CASDEDRHTDTQYF
DNA: TGTGCCAGCGATGAGGACAGGCACACAGATACGCAGTATTTT

D: TRBD2
V: TRBV4-3
J: TRBJ2-7
size: .
CDR3: CASSQDGGTRTEQYF
DNA: TGCGCCAGCAGCCAAGATGGAGGGACTAGGACCGAGCAGTACTTC